The 20 T cell receptor beta chains in this list originate from one sample, sequenced in a study of blood T cell repertoires in COVID-19. Here immunoSEQ multiplex PCR was the method, and the copy in TCRdb shows in-frame clones only, minus some. The repertoire holds approximately 68,000 clones, with approximately 80% as singletons. Material: peripheral blood. The receptor set was obtained from a man at least 80 years old with active COVID-19.

The gene calls are TRBV12-3 or TRBV12-4 and TRBJ1-2; TRBD1 is a possible D gene (5 bases). The V end lost 5 bases, the J end lost 2 bases, and 9 bases lay between the germline ends. The CDR3 length is 13 residues. The CDR3 region is CASSRTTNYGYTF. CDR3 nucleotide sequence: TGTGCCAGCAGTCGGACAACGAACTATGGCTACACCTTC.

The chain joins TRBV9 to TRBJ2-1, with TRBD1 as a possible D gene (6 bases). The CDR3 length is 14 residues. CDR1 is SGDLS and CDR2 is YYNGEE in the germline V gene. V was trimmed by 4 bases and J by 5 bases, leaving 13 bases between them. Here the CDR3 reads CASSLGQQHNEQFF. In nucleotides, the CDR3 is TGTGCCAGCAGCCTTGGACAGCAACACAATGAGCAGTTCTTC.

This chain links TRBV7-2 with TRBJ2-1; 14 bases are a match to TRBD2. The germline V gene encodes CDR1 SGHTA and CDR2 FQGNSA. This CDR3 region has 17 residues. V lost 5 bases to trimming and J lost 9 bases; unmatched junction nucleotides: 12. In DNA, the CDR3 is TGTGCCAGCAGCCCGGGGACTAGCGGGGGACAATCTGTTGAGCAGTTCTTC. This gives the protein CASSPGTSGGQSVEQFF.

V usage is TRBV5-1 and J usage is TRBJ2-7, with 7 bases that match TRBD2. This CDR3 has 15 amino acids. After removal of 1 base from V and 5 bases from J, the junction contained 9 bases not matched to a gene. Germline V gene data show CDR1 as SGHRS and CDR2 as YFSETQ. CDR3 in DNA: TGCGCCAGCAGCTTGTCTTCGGGAGGTTCTGACGAGCAGTACTTC. Its translation: CASSLSSGGSDEQYF.

The gene calls are TRBV19 and TRBJ2-5; 10 bases align to TRBD2. Unmatched junction bases numbered 11, after V lost 5 bases and J lost 2 bases. The V gene's germline CDR1 is LNHDA and CDR2 SQIVND (reference sequence). CDR3 size: 17 residues. The CDR3 here is CASSLGLAGVGQETQYF. CDR3 in DNA: TGTGCCAGTAGTCTTGGTCTAGCGGGAGTGGGTCAAGAGACCCAGTACTTC.

The V and J genes are TRBV7-9 and TRBJ1-1, with a weak D call TRBD1 (6 bases). This CDR3 has 14 amino acids. Trimming removed 1 base from V and 1 base from J, with 7 bases in between. Germline assignment: CDR1 SEHNR and CDR2 FQNEAQ (reference sequence). CDR3 DNA sequence: TGTGCCAGCAGCTTAGAGGACAGGAACACTGAAGCTTTCTTT. Translation: CASSLEDRNTEAFF.

V usage is TRBV5-6 and J usage is TRBJ2-5, with 7 bases lining up with TRBD1. This CDR3 has 13 amino acids. Germline lookup yields CDR1 SGHDT and CDR2 YYEEEE. Trimming took 2 bases from V and 4 from J; bases not matched to a gene: 2. Here the CDR3 DNA reads TGTGCCAGCAGCTTTAGACAGGGAGAGACCCAGTACTTC. Translating gives CASSFRQGETQYF.

The rearrangement uses TRBV7-9 and TRBJ2-1; D not resolved. Germline-derived CDR1 and CDR2 are SEHNR and FQNEAQ (reference sequence). The CDR3 sequence is 14 residues long. V lost 2 bases and J 4 bases, leaving 9 bases between the germline ends. The chain's CDR3 is CASSLKPPYNEQFF. The DNA of the CDR3 is TGTGCCAGCAGCTTAAAGCCCCCATACAATGAGCAGTTCTTC.

This chain links TRBV29-1 with TRBJ2-3; no firm D call. The ends were cut back, 3 bases at V and 4 bases at J, with 8 bases in the middle. Germline V lookup: CDR1 SQVTM, CDR2 ANQGSEA. The CDR3 extends over 12 amino acids. For the CDR3, the DNA is TGCAGCGTTGATCCCCGCGCAGATACGCAGTATTTT. It yields the protein CSVDPRADTQYF.

The chain couples TRBV6-4 to TRBJ2-2; D remains unclear. Germline CDR1 is MRHNA and CDR2 is SNTAGT. Trimming pared 5 bases from V and 6 bases from J, leaving 25 bases between. This CDR3 is built from 18 residues. The CDR3 here is CASSRQPVTRGVSGELFF. The CDR3 nucleotides are TGTGCCAGCAGTCGCCAGCCCGTCACCCGAGGTGTGTCCGGGGAGCTGTTTTTT.

The CDR3 DNA is TGTGCCAGCAGTTTAGCCGGCGCTGGAGGGCTTCTAGCATCGAACACCGGGGAGCTGTTTTTT. This encodes CASSLAGAGGLLASNTGELFF. This rearrangement joins TRBV28 to TRBJ2-2; D might be TRBD2 (6 bases). In germline, CDR1 is MDHEN, CDR2 SYDVKM. Between the trimmed V and J ends, which lost 2 bases and 0 bases, there was a span of 25 bases. The CDR3 runs to 21 residues.

The rearrangement uses TRBV27 and TRBJ1-3; D is perhaps TRBD1 (6 bases). Germline CDR1 reads MNHEY; CDR2 reads SMNVEV (reference sequence). The CDR3 loop spans 13 amino acids. The V end was cut by 10 bases, the J end by 2 bases, with 12 bases between. The CDR3 nucleotides are TGTGCCACCCAACCAGGGGCTGGAAACACCATATATTTT. This translates into CATQPGAGNTIYF.

This rearrangement joins TRBV6-1 to TRBJ1-5; 8 bases line up with TRBD1. The CDR3 spans 19 residues. Trimming at V came to 0 bases and at J to 5 bases, leaving 15 bases not matched to a gene. Germline loops: CDR1 MNHNS, CDR2 SASEGT. The CDR3 here is CASSEAGQGAGFWDQPQHF. The DNA for the CDR3 is TGTGCCAGCAGTGAAGCGGGGCAGGGGGCCGGCTTTTGGGATCAGCCCCAGCATTTT.

The CDR3 region has the DNA TGTGCCAGCAGTTCGTTAGCGGGAGGGCCTTGGGAGACCCAGTACTTC. Protein sequence: CASSSLAGGPWETQYF. The gene calls are TRBV6-5 and TRBJ2-5; 11 bases are a match to TRBD2. The CDR3 consists of 16 residues. V gave up 4 bases and J gave up 5 bases; unmatched junction bases: 9. Germline CDR1 MNHEY, CDR2 SVGAGI.

The chain has TRBV7-2 and TRBJ2-7; maybe TRBD2 (6 bases). This CDR3 is built from 15 residues. The germline gives CDR1 SGHTA, CDR2 FQGNSA. Trimming pared 2 bases from V and 3 bases from J, leaving 14 bases between. The CDR3 sequence is CASSLSAGIRYEQYF. CDR3 in DNA: TGTGCCAGCAGCTTATCTGCGGGGATCCGCTACGAGCAGTACTTC.

The rearrangement joins TRBV5-1 to TRBJ2-1; D gene ambiguous. Germline V gene lookup returns CDR1 SGHRS and CDR2 YFSETQ. V dropped 0 bases and J dropped 0 bases, with 7 bases sitting between them. The CDR3 runs to 15 residues. The chain's CDR3 is CASSLDSSSYNEQFF. CDR3 in DNA: TGCGCCAGCAGCTTGGACTCGAGCTCCTACAATGAGCAGTTCTTC. The full variable domain, completed using reference TRBV5-1 and TRBJ2-1, is KAGVTQTPRYLIKTRGQQVTLSCSPISGHRSVSWYQQTPGQGLQFLFEYFSETQRNKGNFPGRFSGRQFSNSRSEMNVSTLELGDSALYLCASSLDSSSYNEQFFGPGTRLTVL.

The chain links TRBV10-3 to TRBJ2-1; 15 bases map to TRBD2. Trimming at V came to 6 bases and at J to 10 bases, leaving 7 bases not matched to a gene. This CDR3 has 15 amino acids. Germline CDR1 ENHRY, CDR2 SYGVKD. The CDR3 reads CAIRGTSGGSREQFF. The CDR3 coding sequence is TGTGCCATCAGGGGGACTAGCGGGGGGTCTAGGGAGCAGTTCTTC.

The chain links TRBV7-2 to TRBJ2-1; D is unresolved. V was cut by 5 bases and J by 6 bases, with 17 bases left in between. Germline loops: CDR1 SGHTA, CDR2 FQGNSA. The CDR3 totals 15 residues. CDR3 DNA: TGTGCCAGCAGCCTCCAGGATACCCCCGGCAATGAGCAGTTCTTC. This codes for CASSLQDTPGNEQFF.

The V gene is TRBV15, the J gene TRBJ2-3; 9 bases map to TRBD1. Germline V gene lookup returns CDR1 LNHNV and CDR2 YYDKDF (reference sequence). J lost 6 bases, V lost 5 bases, and 15 bases had no gene match. The length of the CDR3 is 17 residues. CDR3 amino acids: CATSGPGQGQPWDTQYF. The CDR3 DNA sequence: TGTGCCACCAGCGGACCGGGACAGGGACAGCCCTGGGATACGCAGTATTTT.

The chain uses TRBV5-1 and TRBJ2-1; D is possibly TRBD2 (6 bases). CDR1 and CDR2 (germline): SGHRS, YFSETQ. The CDR3 is made up of 16 amino acids. The germline V and J ends were trimmed by 4 bases and 4 bases, with 18 bases remaining between them. The CDR3 sequence is CASSRQGDLSYNEQFF. As DNA, the CDR3 is TGCGCCAGCAGCCGGCAAGGGGACTTGAGTTACAATGAGCAGTTCTTC.